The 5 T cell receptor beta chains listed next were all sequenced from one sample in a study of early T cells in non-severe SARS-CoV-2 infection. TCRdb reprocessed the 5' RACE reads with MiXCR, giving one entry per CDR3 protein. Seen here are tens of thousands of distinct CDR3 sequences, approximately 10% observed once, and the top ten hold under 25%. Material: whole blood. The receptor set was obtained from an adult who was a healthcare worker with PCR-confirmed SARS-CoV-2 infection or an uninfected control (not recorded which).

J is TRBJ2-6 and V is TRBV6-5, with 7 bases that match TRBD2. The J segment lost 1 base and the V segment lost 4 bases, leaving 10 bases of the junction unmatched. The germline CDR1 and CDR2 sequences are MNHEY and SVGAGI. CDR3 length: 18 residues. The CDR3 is CASSSSGIGRSGANVLTF. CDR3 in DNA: TGTGCCAGCAGTTCATCGGGCATCGGGAGGTCTGGGGCCAACGTCCTGACTTTC.

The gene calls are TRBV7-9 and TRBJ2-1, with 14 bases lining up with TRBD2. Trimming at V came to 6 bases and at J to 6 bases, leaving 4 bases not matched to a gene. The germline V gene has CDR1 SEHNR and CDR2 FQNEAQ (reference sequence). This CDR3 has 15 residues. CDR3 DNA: TGTGCCAGCAGTGCCGGGACTAGCGGGGGCAATGAGCAGTTCTTC. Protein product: CASSAGTSGGNEQFF.

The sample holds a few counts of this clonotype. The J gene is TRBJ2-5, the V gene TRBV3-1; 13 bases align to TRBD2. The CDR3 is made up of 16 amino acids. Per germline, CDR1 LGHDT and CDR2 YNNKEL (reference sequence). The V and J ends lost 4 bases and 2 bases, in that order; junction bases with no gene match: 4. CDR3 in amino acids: CASSRPGLAGQETQYF. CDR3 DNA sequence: TGTGCCAGCAGCCGACCGGGACTAGCGGGGCAAGAGACCCAGTACTTC.

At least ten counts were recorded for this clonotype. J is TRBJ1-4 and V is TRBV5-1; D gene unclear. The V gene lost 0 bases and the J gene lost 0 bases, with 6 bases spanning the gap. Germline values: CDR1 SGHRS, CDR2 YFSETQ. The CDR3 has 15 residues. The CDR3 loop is CASSLGRSTNEKLFF. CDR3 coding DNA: TGCGCCAGCAGCTTGGGACGATCAACTAATGAAAAACTGTTTTTT. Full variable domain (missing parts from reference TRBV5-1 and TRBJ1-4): KAGVTQTPRYLIKTRGQQVTLSCSPISGHRSVSWYQQTPGQGLQFLFEYFSETQRNKGNFPGRFSGRQFSNSRSEMNVSTLELGDSALYLCASSLGRSTNEKLFFGSGTQLSVL.

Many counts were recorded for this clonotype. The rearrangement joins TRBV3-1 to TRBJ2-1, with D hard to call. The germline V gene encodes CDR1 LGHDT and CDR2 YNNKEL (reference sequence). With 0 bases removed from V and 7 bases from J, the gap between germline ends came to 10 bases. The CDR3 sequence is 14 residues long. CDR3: CASSQEGNRNEQFF. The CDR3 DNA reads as TGTGCCAGCAGCCAAGAGGGGAACCGGAATGAGCAGTTCTTC.